The 19 T cell receptor beta chains in this list originate from one sample, sequenced in a study of pediatric ulcerative colitis (dated by TCRdb to the late 2010s). The library came from the immunoSEQ multiplex PCR assay. The table was pulled from immuneACCESS by TCRdb, which kept in-frame rearrangements only. Such tables lose some clones; where checked, under half of the loss comes from unresolved V genes, and the rest has no known cause. Within this sample are around 61,000 clones, with roughly nine tenths of them counted one time only. Around 3% of the sample lies in the top ten. Specimen: blood. Receptors originate from a boy between 5 and 17 years old with severe ulcerative colitis.

This sequence joins TRBV5-4 and TRBJ1-3; D remains unclear. Germline V gene lookup returns CDR1 SGHNT and CDR2 YYREEE (reference sequence). V was cut by 4 bases and J by 1 base, with 15 bases left in between. This CDR3 is built from 16 residues. CDR3 in DNA: TGTGCCAGCAGCCAAGGCCCCGGAAGGTCTGGAAACACCATATATTTT. It translates to CASSQGPGRSGNTIYF.

The CDR3 loop reads CASSLGVGLTEAFF. The CDR3 DNA is TGTGCCAGCAGCTTAGGGGTCGGGTTAACTGAAGCTTTCTTT. The gene calls are TRBV7-9 and TRBJ1-1; D unclear. The length of the CDR3 is 14 residues. V was pared by 1 base and J by 5 bases, with 11 bases between. Germline V gene lookup returns CDR1 SEHNR and CDR2 FQNEAQ (reference sequence). The full variable domain, rest sourced from reference TRBV7-9 and TRBJ1-1, is DTGVSQNPRHKITKRGQNVTFRCDPISEHNRLYWYRQTLGQGPEFLTYFQNEAQLEKSRLLSDRFSAERPKGSFSTLEIQRTEQGDSAMYLCASSLGVGLTEAFFGQGTRLTVV.

The gene calls are TRBV27 and TRBJ2-1; D is perhaps TRBD2 (7 bases). CDR3 length: 14 amino acids. V lost 10 bases to trimming and J lost 4 bases, with 17 bases between them. CDR1 is MNHEY and CDR2 is SMNVEV in the germline V gene (reference sequence). CDR3: CAIRRGEGYNEQFF. CDR3 nucleotide sequence: TGTGCCATCAGAAGGGGGGAGGGGTACAATGAGCAGTTCTTC.

The V gene is TRBV2, the J gene TRBJ2-7; D possibly corresponds to TRBD1 (7 bases). V was clipped by 4 bases and J by 1 base, with 14 bases between them. CDR3 length: 15 amino acids. Germline CDR1 is SNHLY and CDR2 is FYNNEI. CDR3 amino acids: CASSGGTAFSYEQYF. CDR3 DNA sequence: TGTGCCAGCAGTGGCGGGACAGCTTTTTCCTACGAGCAGTACTTC.

This sequence joins TRBV5-8 and TRBJ2-1; no clear D. Trimming took 0 bases from V and 9 from J, leaving 10 bases between them. The CDR3 covers 13 residues. Per the germline V gene, CDR1 is SGHTS and CDR2 is YDEGEE. In DNA, the CDR3 is TGTGCCAGCAGCTTGGTAGTCCGAAGTGAGCAGTTCTTC. Encoded protein: CASSLVVRSEQFF.

The J gene is TRBJ1-1, the V gene TRBV6-5; no firm D call. The CDR3 runs 14 residues. Germline V lookup: CDR1 MNHEY, CDR2 SVGAGI. The V end lost 2 bases, the J end lost 1 base, and 8 bases lay between the germline ends. CDR3 nucleotide sequence: TGTGCCAGCAGTTACAGTGTAACGAACACTGAAGCTTTCTTT. This codes for CASSYSVTNTEAFF.

The chain carries TRBV15 and TRBJ2-1; TRBD2 agrees at 8 bases. The germline CDR1 and CDR2 sequences are LNHNV and YYDKDF (reference sequence). The length of the CDR3 is 18 residues. After removal of 1 base from V and 4 bases from J, the junction contained 12 bases not matched to a gene. Here the CDR3 DNA reads TGTGCCACCAGCAGAGTCGATTTTCTTCGGGAGGGGTACAATGAGCAGTTCTTC. Its translation: CATSRVDFLREGYNEQFF. Drawing the rest from reference TRBV15 and TRBJ2-1, the complete variable domain is DAMVIQNPRYQVTQFGKPVTLSCSQTLNHNVMYWYQQKSSQAPKLLFHYYDKDFNNEADTPDNFQSRRPNTSFCFLDIRSPGLGDTAMYLCATSRVDFLREGYNEQFFGPGTRLTVL.

The chain joins TRBV6-5 to TRBJ1-2; D remains unclear. Trimming removed 6 bases at V and 8 bases at J, with 16 bases between. Germline assignment: CDR1 MNHEY and CDR2 SVGAGI. This CDR3 contains 13 residues. The DNA of the CDR3 is TGTGCCAGCAGATTACAAGGCCAGTCGGGCTACACCTTC. Encoded protein: CASRLQGQSGYTF.

The rearrangement links TRBV19 to TRBJ2-7; perhaps TRBD1 as D (5 bases). The length of the CDR3 is 14 residues. V lost 5 bases, J lost 4 bases, and 15 bases lay in between. Germline CDR1 reads LNHDA; CDR2 reads SQIVND (reference sequence). CDR3 nucleotide sequence: TGTGCCAGTAGTCCGCCAAGACAGTTTTACGAGCAGTACTTC. Encoded protein: CASSPPRQFYEQYF.

The chain is built from TRBV15 and TRBJ2-7; the D gene could be TRBD1 or TRBD2 (5 bases each). Per the germline V gene, CDR1 is LNHNV and CDR2 is YYDKDF (reference sequence). CDR3 length: 14 amino acids. V was trimmed by 0 bases and J by 3 bases, leaving 9 bases between them. CDR3 amino acids: CATSRDEGNYEQYF. CDR3 nucleotide sequence: TGTGCCACCAGCAGAGATGAGGGGAACTACGAGCAGTACTTC. The whole variable domain, filled in from reference TRBV15 and TRBJ2-7, reads DAMVIQNPRYQVTQFGKPVTLSCSQTLNHNVMYWYQQKSSQAPKLLFHYYDKDFNNEADTPDNFQSRRPNTSFCFLDIRSPGLGDTAMYLCATSRDEGNYEQYFGPGTRLTVT.

The CDR3 region is CASSFWWREDTDTQYF. The CDR3, as DNA: TGTGCCAGCAGCTTCTGGTGGCGGGAGGACACAGATACGCAGTATTTT. This sequence joins TRBV11-2 and TRBJ2-3; 8 bases are shared with TRBD2. V lost 3 bases to trimming and J lost 2 bases; unmatched junction nucleotides: 7. From germline, CDR1 is SGHAT and CDR2 FQNNGV. The CDR3 extends over 16 amino acids.

This clone was found a few times. V is TRBV6-1 and J is TRBJ2-7, with 8 positions matching TRBD2. The CDR3 has 14 residues. The V and J ends lost 4 bases and 4 bases, in that order; junction bases with no gene match: 6. Germline values: CDR1 MNHNS, CDR2 SASEGT. As DNA, the CDR3 is TGTGCCAGCAGTGGAGCGGGACTAGTTTACGAGCAGTACTTC. Translated, it gives CASSGAGLVYEQYF.

This sequence joins TRBV7-2 and TRBJ2-7; D possibly corresponds to TRBD2 (6 bases). V lost 1 base to trimming and J lost 0 bases, with 10 bases between them. The CDR3 consists of 15 residues. From germline, CDR1 is SGHTA and CDR2 FQGNSA. The CDR3, as DNA: TGTGCCAGCAGCTTAGAGGGTAGCGGCTCCTACGAGCAGTACTTC. Protein sequence: CASSLEGSGSYEQYF.

This CDR3 is CASSLFSSTDWFF. The DNA for the CDR3 is TGTGCCAGCAGCTTGTTTTCAAGCACCGATTGGTTCTTC. This chain uses TRBV5-4 with TRBJ2-1, with D unclear. V was pared by 1 base and J by 15 bases, with 17 bases between. Germline loops: CDR1 SGHNT, CDR2 YYREEE (reference sequence). CDR3 length equals 13 residues.

The chain is built from TRBV5-1 and TRBJ2-1; no clear D. The CDR3 is 13 residues long. V was trimmed by 0 bases and J by 5 bases, leaving 6 bases between them. The germline gives CDR1 SGHRS, CDR2 YFSETQ. The CDR3 region has the DNA TGCGCCAGCAGCTTGGGACGGAACAATGAGCAGTTCTTC. Its translation: CASSLGRNNEQFF.

There are a few counts of this clone. This chain links TRBV7-6 with TRBJ1-1; no definite D call. V lost 6 bases to trimming and J lost 4 bases, with 12 bases between them. The germline V gene has CDR1 SGHVS and CDR2 FNYEAQ. This CDR3 region has 13 residues. As DNA, the CDR3 is TGTGCCAGCAGTCCCGCGGGCTCCACTGAAGCTTTCTTT. Amino acid sequence: CASSPAGSTEAFF.

The V gene is TRBV7-6, the J gene TRBJ1-1, with D possibly TRBD1 on 5 matching bases. CDR3 length equals 19 residues. The germline gives CDR1 SGHVS, CDR2 FNYEAQ. V gave up 3 bases and J gave up 4 bases, with 27 bases separating them. This CDR3 reads CASSLGLSTALSPFTEAFF. The CDR3 DNA reads TGTGCCAGCAGCTTGGGGTTATCGACAGCCTTAAGCCCGTTCACTGAAGCTTTCTTT.

The chain carries TRBV15 and TRBJ2-7, with a possible D match to TRBD1 (6 bases). The V gene lost 0 bases and the J gene lost 1 base, with 13 bases spanning the gap. The CDR3 is 16 residues long. Germline V gene sequence: CDR1 LNHNV, CDR2 YYDKDF (reference sequence). As DNA, the CDR3 is TGTGCCACCAGCAGAGAGGGGAGACAGGCTTCCTACGAGCAGTACTTC. Amino acid sequence: CATSREGRQASYEQYF.

This chain joins TRBV4-2 and TRBJ2-3; 12 bases align to TRBD1. V shed 3 bases, J shed 7 bases, and the junction held 11 bases outside the gene matches. Germline V CDR1 and CDR2: LGHNA, YNFKEQ. This CDR3 region has 17 residues. CDR3 DNA sequence: TGTGCCAGCAGCCAGGAACCGGGACAGGGGGCGAGTAATACGCAGTATTTT. This translates into CASSQEPGQGASNTQYF.